Each of the 20 T cell receptor beta chains below was sequenced from the same sample in a study of tumor T cells in aggressive B-cell lymphoma. TCRdb keeps only in-frame clones here, not all; method: immunoSEQ multiplex PCR. Counted here are some 4,100 clones, approximately 80% occurring once; the ten biggest clones make up less than 50%. The sequencing sample was made of tumor tissue. Receptor source: an adult with diffuse large B cell lymphoma.

This clone appeared once. V gene TRBV5-8 combines with J gene TRBJ2-1, with D perhaps TRBD2 (7 bases). The germline gives CDR1 SGHTS, CDR2 YDEGEE. V shed 4 bases and J shed 8 bases, with 19 bases lying between them. The CDR3 runs 15 residues. The CDR3 coding sequence is TGTGCCAGCAGCCCGAAGGGGGGGCAGGGGCATGAGCAGTTCTTC. Translating gives CASSPKGGQGHEQFF.

CDR3 sequence (DNA): TGTGCCAGCAGTGTGCTGGGGACAGTCGGCACCGGGGAGCTGTTTTTT. Residues: CASSVLGTVGTGELFF. The chain uses TRBV28 and TRBJ2-2; 7 positions agree with TRBD1. V was clipped by 5 bases and J by 4 bases; unmatched bases: 10. The germline V gene has CDR1 MDHEN and CDR2 SYDVKM. The CDR3 is made up of 16 amino acids.

The chain combines TRBV28 with TRBJ1-1; perhaps TRBD1 as D (6 bases). Trimming removed 1 base from V and 3 bases from J, with 15 bases in between. This CDR3 spans 16 amino acids. CDR1 is MDHEN, CDR2 SYDVKM, per germline. Written as DNA, the CDR3 is TGTGCCAGCAGTTTATTAGAACAGGGTAAGGACACTGAAGCTTTCTTT. Translation gives CASSLLEQGKDTEAFF. Full variable domain (outside the CDR3, taken from reference TRBV28 and TRBJ1-1): DVKVTQSSRYLVKRTGEKVFLECVQDMDHENMFWYRQDPGLGLRLIYFSYDVKMKEKGDIPEGYSVSREKKERFSLILESASTNQTSMYLCASSLLEQGKDTEAFFGQGTRLTVV.

The rearrangement joins TRBV9 to TRBJ2-7, with TRBD1 matching over 8 bases. CDR3 length: 14 residues. CDR1 SGDLS and CDR2 YYNGEE come from the germline V gene. With 3 bases clipped from V and 5 bases from J, the junction kept 7 bases outside the gene matches. As DNA, the CDR3 is TGTGCCAGCAGCGCCGACAGGGGAATGAACGAGCAGTACTTC. Translating gives CASSADRGMNEQYF.

V usage is TRBV14 and J usage is TRBJ2-2, with 16 bases lining up with TRBD2. Trimming at V came to 4 bases and at J to 4 bases, leaving 9 bases not matched to a gene. The CDR3 length is 19 residues. Germline CDR1 and CDR2: SGHDN and FVKESK. Here the CDR3 reads CASSPPGLAGGLSTGELFF. Here the CDR3 DNA reads TGTGCCAGCAGCCCGCCGGGACTAGCGGGGGGGCTCAGCACCGGGGAGCTGTTTTTT.

The J gene is TRBJ2-2, the V gene TRBV5-1, with D perhaps matching TRBD1 (6 bases). V was clipped by 0 bases and J by 4 bases, with 13 bases between them. Per germline, CDR1 SGHRS and CDR2 YFSETQ. The CDR3 consists of 16 residues. In DNA form, the CDR3 reads TGCGCCAGCAGCTTGGACTTGACAGGACGCACCGGGGAGCTGTTTTTT. Amino acids: CASSLDLTGRTGELFF.

The J gene is TRBJ2-7, the V gene TRBV5-1; 7 positions agree with TRBD2. Germline-derived CDR1 and CDR2 are SGHRS and YFSETQ. The CDR3 is made up of 16 amino acids. With 0 bases clipped from V and 3 bases from J, the junction kept 9 bases outside the gene matches. The CDR3 loop reads CASSLVLAGDGYEQYF. Written as DNA, the CDR3 is TGCGCCAGCAGCTTGGTCTTGGCGGGAGATGGCTACGAGCAGTACTTC.

There are a few counts of this clone. This chain connects TRBV6-5 to TRBJ2-7, with a weak D call TRBD1 (6 bases). The CDR3 runs to 15 residues. Trimming stripped 2 bases from V and 6 bases from J, with 17 bases between. Looked up from germline, CDR1 is MNHEY and CDR2 is SVGAGI. Written as DNA, the CDR3 is TGTGCCAGCAGTTACCTGGCAGGGGCTGGCGGCGAGCAGTACTTC. Its translation is CASSYLAGAGGEQYF.

About this clone itself: An end of the junction differs from the germline gene, which may be a read error. The rearrangement joins TRBV7-6 to TRBJ2-6, with 8 bases matching TRBD1. The CDR3 spans 17 residues. Germline-derived CDR1 and CDR2 are SGHVS and FNYEAQ. The CDR3 bases are TGTGCCAGCAGCCTAGCAGGGGGCGCGGGAGGGGCCAACGTCCTGACTTTC. The encoded protein is CASSLAGGAGGANVLTF.

The chain uses TRBV4-1 and TRBJ2-7; TRBD2 aligns across 11 bases. V was clipped by 3 bases and J by 2 bases; unmatched bases: 3. The germline V gene encodes CDR1 MGHRA and CDR2 YSYEKL. The CDR3 extends over 15 amino acids. CDR3 nucleotide sequence: TGCGCCAGCAGCCAGACTAGCGGGGAGCCCTACGAGCAGTACTTC. It yields the protein CASSQTSGEPYEQYF.

The chain carries TRBV27 and TRBJ2-3; D might be TRBD2 (5 bases). The ends were cut back, 3 bases at V and 5 bases at J, with 12 bases in the middle. CDR1 and CDR2 (germline): MNHEY, SMNVEV (reference sequence). The CDR3 runs to 14 residues. The CDR3 loop is CASSLKMAGDTQYF. The DNA for the CDR3 is TGTGCCAGCAGTTTGAAAATGGCGGGAGATACGCAGTATTTT.

V is TRBV5-6 and J is TRBJ2-1; possible D gene TRBD1, 6 bases. This CDR3 has 15 residues. Germline V gene sequence: CDR1 SGHDT, CDR2 YYEEEE. V gave up 0 bases and J gave up 7 bases, with 14 bases separating them. The CDR3 sequence is CASSLGPSQGNEQFF. In DNA form, the CDR3 reads TGTGCCAGCAGCTTGGGGCCTTCTCAGGGGAATGAGCAGTTCTTC. The variable domain in full, with the rest retrieved from reference TRBV5-6 and TRBJ2-1, is DAGVTQSPTHLIKTRGQQVTLRCSPKSGHDTVSWYQQALGQGPQFIFQYYEEEERQRGNFPDRFSGHQFPNYSSELNVNALLLGDSALYLCASSLGPSQGNEQFFGPGTRLTVL.

The chain is built from TRBV6-1 and TRBJ2-7; tentative D call: TRBD2 (5 bases). The CDR3 spans 14 residues. V was cut by 0 bases and J by 0 bases, with 6 bases left in between. CDR1 and CDR2 from the germline V gene are MNHNS and SASEGT. The CDR3 here is CASSEALASYEQYF. The CDR3 DNA follows: TGTGCCAGCAGTGAAGCTCTAGCCTCCTACGAGCAGTACTTC.

The DNA of the CDR3 is TGTGCCAGCAGTTACTCTGACAGACGGTTGTTTTTT. Protein product: CASSYSDRRLFF. The rearrangement uses TRBV6-5 and TRBJ2-2; D might be TRBD1 (5 bases). There are 12 residues in the CDR3. Per germline, CDR1 MNHEY and CDR2 SVGAGI. Trimming left V 0 bases short and J 15 bases short, with 11 bases between.

V is TRBV19 and J is TRBJ1-2, with TRBD1 as a possible D gene (6 bases). This CDR3 is built from 14 residues. V was shortened by 3 bases and J by 8 bases, with 16 bases between the two germline ends. In germline, CDR1 is LNHDA, CDR2 SQIVND (reference sequence). CDR3 amino acids: CASSIAGGRVGYTF. DNA of the CDR3: TGTGCCAGTAGTATCGCGGGGGGCCGAGTCGGCTACACCTTC.

The chain links TRBV7-2 to TRBJ2-6; no firm D call. The CDR3 has 15 residues. Germline lookup yields CDR1 SGHTA and CDR2 FQGNSA. V was cut by 1 base and J by 0 bases, with 4 bases left in between. CDR3 DNA sequence: TGTGCCAGCAGCTTAGGGGCCTCTGGGGCCAACGTCCTGACTTTC. Amino acids: CASSLGASGANVLTF.

This chain links TRBV2 with TRBJ1-1; D perhaps matches TRBD1 (6 bases). The CDR3 consists of 13 residues. CDR1 SNHLY and CDR2 FYNNEI come from the germline V gene. Trimming took off 3 bases at V and 4 bases at J, with 9 bases between the two ends. The CDR3 DNA reads TGTGCCAGCAGTGATGTCAGGGGCACTGAAGCTTTCTTT. Translated: CASSDVRGTEAFF.

V usage is TRBV7-9 and J usage is TRBJ1-1; D unresolved. Trimming cost V 5 bases and J 4 bases, with 8 bases left between them. Looked up from germline, CDR1 is SEHNR and CDR2 is FQNEAQ (reference sequence). The CDR3 extends over 12 amino acids. The CDR3 DNA sequence: TGTGCCAGCAGCGTAACGGGCACTGAAGCTTTCTTT. Protein: CASSVTGTEAFF.

This chain joins TRBV7-9 and TRBJ2-1; 12 positions match TRBD2. The trim removed 5 bases at V and 2 bases at J, leaving 10 bases unmatched. Germline lookup yields CDR1 SEHNR and CDR2 FQNEAQ (reference sequence). There are 18 residues in the CDR3. The CDR3 sequence is CASSATSGRLIPYNEQFF. CDR3 in DNA: TGTGCCAGCAGCGCGACTAGCGGGAGACTAATCCCCTACAATGAGCAGTTCTTC.

The sample holds a few counts of this clone. J is TRBJ1-4 and V is TRBV2; 8 nucleotides line up with TRBD1. V lost 7 bases to trimming and J lost 5 bases; unmatched junction nucleotides: 3. The CDR3 extends over 13 amino acids. Germline V lookup: CDR1 SNHLY, CDR2 FYNNEI. The CDR3 loop is CASKRQGNEKLFF. The CDR3 DNA follows: TGTGCCAGCAAGCGACAGGGGAATGAAAAACTGTTTTTT. Based on the CDR3 plus reference TRBV2 and TRBJ1-4, the full variable domain is EPEVTQTPSHQVTQMGQEVILRCVPISNHLYFYWYRQILGQKVEFLVSFYNNEISEKSEIFDDQFSVERPDGSNFTLKIRSTKLEDSAMYFCASKRQGNEKLFFGSGTQLSVL.